Listed below are T cell receptor beta chains from one sample, sequenced in a study of identical twins. TCRdb itself ran the 5' RACE reads through MiXCR, one entry per CDR3 protein. The sample has 500,000 to 650,000 distinct CDR3 sequences, about 7.6% seen once. The data were also submitted as part of a second study, on yellow fever vaccine responses in identical twins.

Sequenced: PBMCs. These receptors were obtained from a woman between 18 and 29 years old in good health. The CDR3 runs from the conserved cysteine through the conserved F or W. A D gene is named only where the DNA matches it firmly. Rows give clone size only sometimes, using once, few, many, or a class for an expanded clone.

clone_size: few; j_call: TRBJ1-2; v_call: TRBV7-3; d_call: TRBD1; cdr3_nt: TGTGCCAGCAGCTCCGGACAGGGTGGGATCGGAGGCTACACCTTC; cdr3_aa: CASSSGQGGIGGYTF
clone_size: -; j_call: TRBJ2-1; v_call: TRBV24-1; d_call: TRBD2; cdr3_nt: TGTGCCACCAGTGACCCCGACTTAGCGGGAGCCCAGTTCTTC; cdr3_aa: CATSDPDLAGAQFF
clone_size: many; j_call: TRBJ2-1; v_call: TRBV25-1; d_call: TRBD1; cdr3_nt: TGTGCCAGCAGTCCACCGGGGACAGGGCTTTACAATGAGCAGTTCTTC; cdr3_aa: CASSPPGTGLYNEQFF
clone_size: -; j_call: TRBJ2-3; v_call: TRBV2; d_call: -; cdr3_nt: TGTGCCAGCAGTACACGGGTCCAGGATAGCACAGATACGCAGTATTTT; cdr3_aa: CASSTRVQDSTDTQYF
clone_size: few; j_call: TRBJ2-1; v_call: TRBV5-1; d_call: -; cdr3_nt: TGCGCCAGCAGCTCCCAGGGAATCGTCTACAATGAGCAGTTCTTC; cdr3_aa: CASSSQGIVYNEQFF
clone_size: -; j_call: TRBJ2-3; v_call: TRBV5-1; d_call: -; cdr3_nt: TGCGCCAGCAGCTTGGGGGGGACAATGAGCACAGATACGCAGTATTTT; cdr3_aa: CASSLGGTMSTDTQYF
clone_size: few; j_call: TRBJ2-1; v_call: TRBV12-3/TRBV12-4; d_call: TRBD2; cdr3_nt: TGTGCCAGCAGTTTAGTGTGGACTAGCGGGACGTATGAGCAGTTCTTC; cdr3_aa: CASSLVWTSGTYEQFF
clone_size: -; j_call: TRBJ2-5; v_call: TRBV7-9; d_call: -; cdr3_nt: TGTGCCAGCAGCTCAAACCGTTGGGGAAATAGTAGGGAGACCCAGTACTTC; cdr3_aa: CASSSNRWGNSRETQYF
clone_size: many; j_call: TRBJ1-2; v_call: TRBV15; d_call: -; cdr3_nt: TGTGCCACCAGCAATCAACGTAACTATGGCTACACCTTC; cdr3_aa: CATSNQRNYGYTF
clone_size: many; j_call: TRBJ1-4; v_call: TRBV9; d_call: TRBD1; cdr3_nt: TGTGCCAGCAGCAGGACAGGGGGGGAAAAACTGTTTTTT; cdr3_aa: CASSRTGGEKLFF
clone_size: few; j_call: TRBJ2-3; v_call: TRBV12-5; d_call: -; cdr3_nt: TGTGCTAGTGTTGGGGGGCAGTGTGAGACAGATACGCAGTATTTT; cdr3_aa: CASVGGQCETDTQYF
clone_size: -; j_call: TRBJ2-1; v_call: TRBV7-1; d_call: TRBD2; cdr3_nt: TGTGCCAGCAGCTCCAATCCTCCTAGCGGGAGTCTTGAGGGGACAATCTACAATGAGCAGTTCTTC; cdr3_aa: CASSSNPPSGSLEGTIYNEQFF
clone_size: many; j_call: TRBJ1-1; v_call: TRBV5-1; d_call: -; cdr3_nt: TGCGCCAGCAGCTTGGGACAGCCGAACACTGAAGCTTTCTTT; cdr3_aa: CASSLGQPNTEAFF
clone_size: many; j_call: TRBJ2-2; v_call: TRBV18; d_call: -; cdr3_nt: TGTGCCAGCTCACCACCGGACACCGGGGAGCTGTTTTTT; cdr3_aa: CASSPPDTGELFF
clone_size: many; j_call: TRBJ1-6; v_call: TRBV27; d_call: -; cdr3_nt: TGTGCCAGCAGTTTGAACCCAAGCCTTAATTCACCCCTCCACTTT; cdr3_aa: CASSLNPSLNSPLHF
clone_size: many; j_call: TRBJ2-1; v_call: TRBV29-1; d_call: TRBD2; cdr3_nt: TGCAGCGTTGATCCCGCGGATCCGCGGGAGCCGTCCTACAATGAGCAGTTCTTC; cdr3_aa: CSVDPADPREPSYNEQFF
clone_size: -; j_call: TRBJ1-6; v_call: TRBV4-1; d_call: -; cdr3_nt: TGCGCCAGCAGCCAAGACGCGGGGTTAAGTTCACCCCTCCACTTT; cdr3_aa: CASSQDAGLSSPLHF
clone_size: -; j_call: TRBJ2-2; v_call: TRBV20-1; d_call: -; cdr3_nt: TGCAGTGCTCCCGGGACTCACTACACCGGGGAGCTGTTTTTT; cdr3_aa: CSAPGTHYTGELFF
clone_size: many; j_call: TRBJ2-3; v_call: TRBV24-1; d_call: -; cdr3_nt: TGTGCCACCAGGGACGGTGGTTCGGGCTCCACAGATACGCAGTATTTT; cdr3_aa: CATRDGGSGSTDTQYF
clone_size: -; j_call: TRBJ2-5; v_call: TRBV11-2; d_call: TRBD2; cdr3_nt: TGTGCCAGCAGCTACCCCGGACTAGTCGGGGAGACCCAGTACTTC; cdr3_aa: CASSYPGLVGETQYF
clone_size: few; j_call: TRBJ2-3; v_call: TRBV12-3/TRBV12-4; d_call: -; cdr3_nt: TGTGCCAGCAGAAACGGCCGGGATACGCAGTATTTT; cdr3_aa: CASRNGRDTQYF
clone_size: -; j_call: TRBJ2-2; v_call: TRBV12-3/TRBV12-4; d_call: TRBD2; cdr3_nt: TGTGCCAGCAGTTTTATTGCGGGAGGGCCTACCGGGGAGCTGTTTTTT; cdr3_aa: CASSFIAGGPTGELFF
clone_size: -; j_call: TRBJ2-5; v_call: TRBV4-1; d_call: TRBD2; cdr3_nt: TGCGCCAGCAGCCACAGGACTAGCGGGGCGCAAGAGACCCAGTACTTC; cdr3_aa: CASSHRTSGAQETQYF
clone_size: many; j_call: TRBJ2-5; v_call: TRBV12-3/TRBV12-4; d_call: -; cdr3_nt: TGTGCCAGCAGTTTAATGGCGGTTCAGGAGACCCAGTACTTC; cdr3_aa: CASSLMAVQETQYF
clone_size: -; j_call: TRBJ1-5; v_call: TRBV7-2; d_call: -; cdr3_nt: TGTGCCAGCAGTTTTGACGGAGGCGGCTATCAGCCCCAGCATTTT; cdr3_aa: CASSFDGGGYQPQHF
clone_size: few; j_call: TRBJ1-1; v_call: TRBV29-1; d_call: TRBD1; cdr3_nt: TGCAGCGTTTTATTTGACAGGGTCTACACTGAAGCTTTCTTT; cdr3_aa: CSVLFDRVYTEAFF
clone_size: many; j_call: TRBJ1-2; v_call: TRBV12-3/TRBV12-4; d_call: TRBD1; cdr3_nt: TGTGCCAGCAGTACTCAGGGGGGCGACTATGGCTACACCTTC; cdr3_aa: CASSTQGGDYGYTF
clone_size: -; j_call: TRBJ2-7; v_call: TRBV5-4; d_call: -; cdr3_nt: TGTGCCAGCAGCTCCCCCGGTTGGGTGCAGGGCCCCCCTCCTTGGGACGAGCAGTACTTC; cdr3_aa: CASSSPGWVQGPPPWDEQYF